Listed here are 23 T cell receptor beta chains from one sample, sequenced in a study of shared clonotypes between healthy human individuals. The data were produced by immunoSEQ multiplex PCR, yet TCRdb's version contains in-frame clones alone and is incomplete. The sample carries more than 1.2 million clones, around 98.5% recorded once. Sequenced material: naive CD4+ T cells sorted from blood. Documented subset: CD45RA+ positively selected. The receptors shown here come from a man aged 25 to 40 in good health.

The CDR3 region is CASSWMQVASTGELFF. The CDR3 nucleotides read TGTGCCAGCAGCTGGATGCAGGTAGCAAGCACCGGGGAGCTGTTTTTT. The chain links TRBV5-4 to TRBJ2-2, with D unresolved. The CDR3 extends over 16 amino acids. Trimming left V 3 bases short and J 4 bases short, with 16 bases between. Looked up from germline, CDR1 is SGHNT and CDR2 is YYREEE (reference sequence).

CDR3 in DNA: TGTGCCAGTAGTACGAAGGGCCTCCCGTCCGGGGAGCTGTTTTTT. This gives the protein CASSTKGLPSGELFF. The chain employs TRBV19 and TRBJ2-2; D is undetermined. Germline CDR1 LNHDA, CDR2 SQIVND (reference sequence). The CDR3 sequence is 15 residues long. Trimming cost V 4 bases and J 6 bases, with 15 bases left between them.

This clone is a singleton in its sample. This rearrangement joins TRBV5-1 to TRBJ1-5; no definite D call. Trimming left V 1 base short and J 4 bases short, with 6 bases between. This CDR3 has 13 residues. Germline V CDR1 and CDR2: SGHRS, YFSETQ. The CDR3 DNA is TGCGCCAGCAGCTTGCACACAAATCAGCCCCAGCATTTT. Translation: CASSLHTNQPQHF.

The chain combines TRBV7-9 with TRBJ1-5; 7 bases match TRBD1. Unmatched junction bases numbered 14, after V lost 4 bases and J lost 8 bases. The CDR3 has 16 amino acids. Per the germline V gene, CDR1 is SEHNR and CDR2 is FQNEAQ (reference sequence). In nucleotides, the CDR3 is TGTGCCAGCAGCTCTGAGACAGGGATTAGGTTTGAGCCCCAGCATTTT. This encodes CASSSETGIRFEPQHF.

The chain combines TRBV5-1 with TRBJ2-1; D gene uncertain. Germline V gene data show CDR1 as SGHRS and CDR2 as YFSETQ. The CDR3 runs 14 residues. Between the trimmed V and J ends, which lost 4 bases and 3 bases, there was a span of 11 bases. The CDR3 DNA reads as TGCGCCAGCAGCCCGGTTCCGGGCTACAATGAGCAGTTCTTC. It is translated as CASSPVPGYNEQFF.

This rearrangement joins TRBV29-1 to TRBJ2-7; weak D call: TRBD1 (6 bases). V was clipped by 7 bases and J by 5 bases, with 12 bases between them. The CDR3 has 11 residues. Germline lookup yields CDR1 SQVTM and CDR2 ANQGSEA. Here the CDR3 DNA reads TGCAGCGGGAAGAGGGGGAACGAGCAGTACTTC. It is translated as CSGKRGNEQYF.

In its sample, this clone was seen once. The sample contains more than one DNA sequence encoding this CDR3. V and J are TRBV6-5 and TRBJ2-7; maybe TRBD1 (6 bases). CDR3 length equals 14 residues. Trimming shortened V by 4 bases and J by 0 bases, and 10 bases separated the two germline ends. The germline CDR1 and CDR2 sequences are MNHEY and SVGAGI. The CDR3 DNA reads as TGTGCCAGCAGTTCCCTGGACAGCTCCTACGAGCAGTACTTC. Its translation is CASSSLDSSYEQYF.

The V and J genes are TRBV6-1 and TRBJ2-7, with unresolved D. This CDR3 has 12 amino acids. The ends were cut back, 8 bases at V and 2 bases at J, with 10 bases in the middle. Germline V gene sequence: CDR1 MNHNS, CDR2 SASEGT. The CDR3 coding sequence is TGTGCCAGCCGTCTGAGCACCTACGAGCAGTACTTC. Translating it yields CASRLSTYEQYF.

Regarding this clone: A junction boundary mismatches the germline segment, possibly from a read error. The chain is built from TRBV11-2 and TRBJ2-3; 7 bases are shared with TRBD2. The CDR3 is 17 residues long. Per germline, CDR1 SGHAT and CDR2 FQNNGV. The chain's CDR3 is CASSLGLSGGGADTQYF. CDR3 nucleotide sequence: TGTGCCAGCAGCTTAGGGCTTTCGGGAGGAGGCGCAGACACGCAGTATTTT.

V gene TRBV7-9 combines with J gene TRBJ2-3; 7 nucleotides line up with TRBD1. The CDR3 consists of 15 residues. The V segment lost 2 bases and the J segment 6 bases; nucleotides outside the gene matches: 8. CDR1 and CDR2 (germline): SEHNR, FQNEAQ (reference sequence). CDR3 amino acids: CASSLWKGAADTQYF. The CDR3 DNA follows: TGTGCCAGCAGCTTATGGAAGGGGGCAGCGGATACGCAGTATTTT.

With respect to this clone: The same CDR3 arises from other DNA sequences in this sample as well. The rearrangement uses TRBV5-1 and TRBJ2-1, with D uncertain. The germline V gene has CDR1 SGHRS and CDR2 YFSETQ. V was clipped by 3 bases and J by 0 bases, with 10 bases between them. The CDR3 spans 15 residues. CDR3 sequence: CASSSTSSSYNEQFF. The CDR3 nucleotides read TGCGCCAGCAGCTCGACATCGAGCTCCTACAATGAGCAGTTCTTC.

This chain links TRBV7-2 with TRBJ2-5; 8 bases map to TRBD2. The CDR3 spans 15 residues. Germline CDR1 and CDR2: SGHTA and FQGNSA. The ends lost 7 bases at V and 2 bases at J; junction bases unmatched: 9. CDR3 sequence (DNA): TGTGCCAGCACCCGGGGGGGAGCAACTCAAGAGACCCAGTACTTC. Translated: CASTRGGATQETQYF.

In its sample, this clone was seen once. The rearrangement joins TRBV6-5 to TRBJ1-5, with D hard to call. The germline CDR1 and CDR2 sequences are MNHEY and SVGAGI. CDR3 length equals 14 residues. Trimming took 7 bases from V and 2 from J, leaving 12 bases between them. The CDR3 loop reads CASNRGGGNQPQHF. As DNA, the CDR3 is TGTGCCAGCAATCGGGGAGGCGGCAATCAGCCCCAGCATTTT.

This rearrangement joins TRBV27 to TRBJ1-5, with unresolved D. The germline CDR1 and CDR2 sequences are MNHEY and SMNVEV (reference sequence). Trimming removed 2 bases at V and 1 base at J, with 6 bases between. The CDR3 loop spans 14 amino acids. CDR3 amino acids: CASSLKFSNQPQHF. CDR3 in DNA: TGTGCCAGCAGTTTAAAATTCAGCAATCAGCCCCAGCATTTT.

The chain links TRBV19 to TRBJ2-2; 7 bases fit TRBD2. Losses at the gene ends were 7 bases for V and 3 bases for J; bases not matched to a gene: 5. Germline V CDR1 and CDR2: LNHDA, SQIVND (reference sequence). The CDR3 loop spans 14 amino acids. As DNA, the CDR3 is TGTGCCAGTAAAGGCGGGAGTTACACCGGGGAGCTGTTTTTT. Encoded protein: CASKGGSYTGELFF. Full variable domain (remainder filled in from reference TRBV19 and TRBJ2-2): DGGITQSPKYLFRKEGQNVTLSCEQNLNHDAMYWYRQDPGQGLRLIYYSQIVNDFQKGDIAEGYSVSREKKESFPLTVTSAQKNPTAFYLCASKGGSYTGELFFGEGSRLTVL.

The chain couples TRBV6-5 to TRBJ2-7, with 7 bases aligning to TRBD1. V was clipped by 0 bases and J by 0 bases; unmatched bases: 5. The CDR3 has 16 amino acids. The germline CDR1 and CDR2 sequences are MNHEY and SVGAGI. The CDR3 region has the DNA TGTGCCAGCAGTTACTCAGGGGGCGCCGGCTCCTACGAGCAGTACTTC. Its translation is CASSYSGGAGSYEQYF.

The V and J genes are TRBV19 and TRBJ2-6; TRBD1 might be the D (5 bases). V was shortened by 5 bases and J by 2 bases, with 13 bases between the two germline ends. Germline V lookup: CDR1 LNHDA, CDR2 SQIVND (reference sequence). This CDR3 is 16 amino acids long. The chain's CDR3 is CASSASREAGANVLTF. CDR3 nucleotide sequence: TGTGCCAGTAGTGCATCCAGGGAAGCTGGGGCCAACGTCCTGACTTTC.

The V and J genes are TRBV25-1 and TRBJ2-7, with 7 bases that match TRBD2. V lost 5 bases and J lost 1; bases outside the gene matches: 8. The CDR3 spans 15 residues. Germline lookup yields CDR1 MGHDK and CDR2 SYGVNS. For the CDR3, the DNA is TGTGCCAGCAGTTCTGCCCGGGGGGATTCCTACGAGCAGTACTTC. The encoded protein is CASSSARGDSYEQYF.

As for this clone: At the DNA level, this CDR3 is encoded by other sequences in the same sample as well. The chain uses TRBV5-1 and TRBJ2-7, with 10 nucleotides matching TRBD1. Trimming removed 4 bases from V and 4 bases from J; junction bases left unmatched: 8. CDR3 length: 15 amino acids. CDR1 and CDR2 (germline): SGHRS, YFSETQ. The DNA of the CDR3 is TGCGCCAGCAGCCGGCCGGGACAGGGGTTGTACGAGCAGTACTTC. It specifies CASSRPGQGLYEQYF.

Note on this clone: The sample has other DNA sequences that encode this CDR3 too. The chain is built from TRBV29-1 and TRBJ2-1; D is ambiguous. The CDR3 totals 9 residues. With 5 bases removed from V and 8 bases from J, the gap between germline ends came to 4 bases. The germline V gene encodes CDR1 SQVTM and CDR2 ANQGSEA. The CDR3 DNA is TGCAGCGTTTCCGATGAGCAGTTCTTC. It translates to CSVSDEQFF.

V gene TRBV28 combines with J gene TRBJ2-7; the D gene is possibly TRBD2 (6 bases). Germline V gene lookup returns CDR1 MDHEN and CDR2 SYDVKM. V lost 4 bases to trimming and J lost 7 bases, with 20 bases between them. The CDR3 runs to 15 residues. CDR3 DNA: TGTGCCAGCAGTTGGGATCGGAGGAGGGCCTTGGAGCAGTACTTC. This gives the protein CASSWDRRRALEQYF.

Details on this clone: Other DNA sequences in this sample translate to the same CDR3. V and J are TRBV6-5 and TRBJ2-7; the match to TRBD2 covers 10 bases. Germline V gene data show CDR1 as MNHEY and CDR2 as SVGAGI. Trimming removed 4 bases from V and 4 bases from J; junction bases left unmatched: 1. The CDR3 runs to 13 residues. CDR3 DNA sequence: TGTGCCAGCAGTTCTAGCGGGAGTTACGAGCAGTACTTC. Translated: CASSSSGSYEQYF.

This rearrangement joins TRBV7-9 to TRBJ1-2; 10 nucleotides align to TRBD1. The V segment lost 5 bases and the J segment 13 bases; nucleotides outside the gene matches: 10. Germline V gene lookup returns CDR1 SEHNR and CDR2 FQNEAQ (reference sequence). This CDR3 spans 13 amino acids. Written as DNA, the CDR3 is TGTGCCAGCAGCCACGGGACAGGGGTATGGCTCACCTTC. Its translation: CASSHGTGVWLTF.